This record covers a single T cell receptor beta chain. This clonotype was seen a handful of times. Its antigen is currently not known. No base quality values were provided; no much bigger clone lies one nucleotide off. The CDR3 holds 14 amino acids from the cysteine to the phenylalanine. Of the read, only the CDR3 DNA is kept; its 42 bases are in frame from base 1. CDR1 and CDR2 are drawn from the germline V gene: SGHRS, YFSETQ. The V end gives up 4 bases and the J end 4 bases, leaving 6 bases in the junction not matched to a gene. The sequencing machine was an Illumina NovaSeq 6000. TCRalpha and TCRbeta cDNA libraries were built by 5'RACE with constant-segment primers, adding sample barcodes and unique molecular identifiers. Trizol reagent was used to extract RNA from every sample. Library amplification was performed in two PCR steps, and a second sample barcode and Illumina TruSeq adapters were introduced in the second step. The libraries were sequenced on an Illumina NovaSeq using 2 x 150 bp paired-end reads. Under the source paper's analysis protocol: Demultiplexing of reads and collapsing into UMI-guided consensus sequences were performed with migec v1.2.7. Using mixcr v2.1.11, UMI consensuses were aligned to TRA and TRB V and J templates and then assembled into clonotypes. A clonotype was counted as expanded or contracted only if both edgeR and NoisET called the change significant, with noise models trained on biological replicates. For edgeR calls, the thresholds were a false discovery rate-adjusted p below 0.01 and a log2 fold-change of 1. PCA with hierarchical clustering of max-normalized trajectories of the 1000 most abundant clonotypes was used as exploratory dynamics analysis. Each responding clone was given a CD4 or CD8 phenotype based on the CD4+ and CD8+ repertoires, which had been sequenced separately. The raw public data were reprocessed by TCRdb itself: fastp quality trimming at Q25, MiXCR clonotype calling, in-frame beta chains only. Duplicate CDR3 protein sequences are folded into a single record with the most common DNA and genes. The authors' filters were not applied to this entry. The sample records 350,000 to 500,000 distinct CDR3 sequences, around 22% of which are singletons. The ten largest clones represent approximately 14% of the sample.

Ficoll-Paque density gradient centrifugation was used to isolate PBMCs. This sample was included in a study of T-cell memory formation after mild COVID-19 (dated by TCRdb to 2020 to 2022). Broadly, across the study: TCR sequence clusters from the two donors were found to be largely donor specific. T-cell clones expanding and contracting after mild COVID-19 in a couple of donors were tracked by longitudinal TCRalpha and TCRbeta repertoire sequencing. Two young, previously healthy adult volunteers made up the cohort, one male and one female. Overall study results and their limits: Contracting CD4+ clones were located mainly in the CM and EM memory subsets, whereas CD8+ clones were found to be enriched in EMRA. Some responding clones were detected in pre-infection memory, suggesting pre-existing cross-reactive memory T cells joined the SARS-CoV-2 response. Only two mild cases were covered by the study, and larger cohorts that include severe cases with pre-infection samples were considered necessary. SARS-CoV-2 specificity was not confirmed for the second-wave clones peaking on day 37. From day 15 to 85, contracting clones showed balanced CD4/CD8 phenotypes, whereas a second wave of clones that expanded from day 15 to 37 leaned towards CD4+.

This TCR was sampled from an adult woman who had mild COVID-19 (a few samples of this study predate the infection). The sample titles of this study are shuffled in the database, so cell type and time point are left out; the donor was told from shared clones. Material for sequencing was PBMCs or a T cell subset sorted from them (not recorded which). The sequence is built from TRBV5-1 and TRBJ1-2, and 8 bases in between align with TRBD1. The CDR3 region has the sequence CASSDGTGGYGYTF. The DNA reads TGCGCCAGCAGCGACGGGACAGGAGGCTATGGCTACACCTTC.